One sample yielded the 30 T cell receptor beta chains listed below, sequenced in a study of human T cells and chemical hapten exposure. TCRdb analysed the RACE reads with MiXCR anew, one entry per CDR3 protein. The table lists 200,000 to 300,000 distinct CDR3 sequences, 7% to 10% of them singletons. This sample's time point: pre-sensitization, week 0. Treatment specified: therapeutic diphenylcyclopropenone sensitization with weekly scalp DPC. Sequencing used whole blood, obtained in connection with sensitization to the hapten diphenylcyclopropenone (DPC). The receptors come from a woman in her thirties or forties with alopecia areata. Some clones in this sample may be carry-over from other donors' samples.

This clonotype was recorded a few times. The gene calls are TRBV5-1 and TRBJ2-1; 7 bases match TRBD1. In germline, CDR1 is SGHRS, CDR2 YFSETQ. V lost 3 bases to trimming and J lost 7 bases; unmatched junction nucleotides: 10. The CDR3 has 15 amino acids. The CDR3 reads CASSWGQIRSNEQFF. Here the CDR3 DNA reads TGCGCCAGCAGCTGGGGACAGATCCGGTCTAATGAGCAGTTCTTC.

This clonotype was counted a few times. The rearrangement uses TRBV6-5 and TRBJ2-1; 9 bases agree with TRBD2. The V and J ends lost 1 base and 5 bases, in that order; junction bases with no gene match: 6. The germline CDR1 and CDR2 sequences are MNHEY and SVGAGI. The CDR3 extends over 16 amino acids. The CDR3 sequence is CASSYLAGGPHNEQFF. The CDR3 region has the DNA TGTGCCAGCAGTTACTTGGCGGGAGGGCCCCACAATGAGCAGTTCTTC.

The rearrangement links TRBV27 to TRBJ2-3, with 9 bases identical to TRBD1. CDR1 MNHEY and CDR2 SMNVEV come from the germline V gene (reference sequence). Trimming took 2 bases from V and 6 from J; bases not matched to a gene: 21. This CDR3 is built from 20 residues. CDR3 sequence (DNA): TGTGCCAGCAGTTTAAAAGGCCTTCACCTCCCGGGACAGGGTTGGGATACGCAGTATTTT. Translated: CASSLKGLHLPGQGWDTQYF.

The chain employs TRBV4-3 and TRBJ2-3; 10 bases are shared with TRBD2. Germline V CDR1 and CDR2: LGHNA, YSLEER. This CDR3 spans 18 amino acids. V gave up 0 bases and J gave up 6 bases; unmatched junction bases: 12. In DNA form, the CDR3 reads TGCGCCAGCAGCCAAGACCCTCCTGGACTAGCGGAGGGTGATACGCAGTATTTT. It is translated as CASSQDPPGLAEGDTQYF.

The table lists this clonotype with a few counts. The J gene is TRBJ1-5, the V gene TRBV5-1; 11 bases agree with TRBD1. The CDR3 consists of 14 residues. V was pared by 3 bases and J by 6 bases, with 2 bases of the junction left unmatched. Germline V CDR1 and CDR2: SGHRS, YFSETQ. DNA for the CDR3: TGCGCCAGCAGCTGGACAGGGGGCAGTCAGCCCCAGCATTTT. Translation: CASSWTGGSQPQHF.

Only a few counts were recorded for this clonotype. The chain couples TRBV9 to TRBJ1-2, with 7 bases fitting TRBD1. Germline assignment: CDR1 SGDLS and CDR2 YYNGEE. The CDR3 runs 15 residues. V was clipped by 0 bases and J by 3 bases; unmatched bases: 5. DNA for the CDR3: TGTGCCAGCAGCGTAGGTGGACAGGCCCACTATGGCTACACCTTC. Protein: CASSVGGQAHYGYTF. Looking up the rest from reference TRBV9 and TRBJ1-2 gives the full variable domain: DSGVTQTPKHLITATGQRVTLRCSPRSGDLSVYWYQQSLDQGLQFLIQYYNGEERAKGNILERFSAQQFPDLHSELNLSSLELGDSALYFCASSVGGQAHYGYTFGSGTRLTVV.

CDR3 sequence: CASSLLGSGQETQYF. In DNA form, the CDR3 reads TGTGCCAGCAGTTTATTGGGTAGCGGGCAAGAGACCCAGTACTTC. V gene TRBV12-3 or TRBV12-4 combines with J gene TRBJ2-5; 7 bases line up with TRBD2. Losses at the gene ends were 2 bases for V and 2 bases for J; bases not matched to a gene: 5. CDR3 length equals 15 residues.

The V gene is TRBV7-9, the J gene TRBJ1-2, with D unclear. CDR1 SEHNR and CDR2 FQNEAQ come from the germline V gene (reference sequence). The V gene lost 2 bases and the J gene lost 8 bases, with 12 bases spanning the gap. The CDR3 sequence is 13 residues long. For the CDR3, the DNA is TGTGCCAGCAGCTTAATCGCGGAAAACGGCTACACCTTC. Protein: CASSLIAENGYTF.

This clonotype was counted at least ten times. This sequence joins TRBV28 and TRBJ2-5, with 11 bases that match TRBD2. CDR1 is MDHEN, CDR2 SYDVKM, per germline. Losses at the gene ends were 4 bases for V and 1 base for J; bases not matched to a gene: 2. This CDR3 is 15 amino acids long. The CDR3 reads CASSSGTSGQETQYF. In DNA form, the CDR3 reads TGTGCCAGCAGTTCCGGGACTAGCGGCCAAGAGACCCAGTACTTC.

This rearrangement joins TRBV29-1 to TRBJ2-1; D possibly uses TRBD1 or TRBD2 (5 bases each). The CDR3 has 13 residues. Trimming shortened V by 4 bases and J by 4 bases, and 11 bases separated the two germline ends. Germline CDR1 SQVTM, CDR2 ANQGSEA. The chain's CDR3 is CSVVGTGYNEQFF. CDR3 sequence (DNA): TGCAGCGTTGTAGGGACCGGTTACAATGAGCAGTTCTTC.

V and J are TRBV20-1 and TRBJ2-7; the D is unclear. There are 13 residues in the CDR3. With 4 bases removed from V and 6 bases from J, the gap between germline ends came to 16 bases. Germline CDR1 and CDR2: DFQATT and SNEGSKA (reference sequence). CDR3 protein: CSANRALISEQYF. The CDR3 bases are TGCAGTGCTAATCGGGCTCTGATCTCCGAGCAGTACTTC.

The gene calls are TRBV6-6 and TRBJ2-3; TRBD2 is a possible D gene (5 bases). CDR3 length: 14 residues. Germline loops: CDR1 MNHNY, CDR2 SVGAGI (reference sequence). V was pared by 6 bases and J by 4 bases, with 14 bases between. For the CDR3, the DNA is TGTGCCAGCAGATGGGCTTCGGAGGCAGATACGCAGTATTTT. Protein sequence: CASRWASEADTQYF.

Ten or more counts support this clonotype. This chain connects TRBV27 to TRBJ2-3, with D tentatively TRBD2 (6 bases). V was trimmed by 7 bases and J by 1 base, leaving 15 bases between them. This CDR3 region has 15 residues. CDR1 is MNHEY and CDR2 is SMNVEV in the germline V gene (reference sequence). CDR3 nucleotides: TGTGCCAGCACCAAGTCATCGGGGGGCACAGATACGCAGTATTTT. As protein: CASTKSSGGTDTQYF.

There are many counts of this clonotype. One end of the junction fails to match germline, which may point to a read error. CDR3 loop: CASSRLDGSYEQYF. The CDR3 coding sequence is TGTGCTAGCAGCCGCCTGGACGGTTCCTACGAGCAGTACTTC. This chain joins TRBV7-7 and TRBJ2-7; D gene unclear. This CDR3 spans 14 amino acids. Germline CDR1 SSHAT, CDR2 FNYEAQ (reference sequence).

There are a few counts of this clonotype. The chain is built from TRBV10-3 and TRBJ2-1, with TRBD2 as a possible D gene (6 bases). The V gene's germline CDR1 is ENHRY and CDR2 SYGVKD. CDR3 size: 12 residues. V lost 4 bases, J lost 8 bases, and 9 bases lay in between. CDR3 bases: TGTGCCATCAGTGGGGGGGAACATGAGCAGTTCTTC. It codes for CAISGGEHEQFF.

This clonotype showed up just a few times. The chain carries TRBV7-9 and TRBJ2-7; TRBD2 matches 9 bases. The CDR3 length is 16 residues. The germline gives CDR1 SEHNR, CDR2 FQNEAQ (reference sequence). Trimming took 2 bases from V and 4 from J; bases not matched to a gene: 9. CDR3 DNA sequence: TGTGCCAGCAGCTTAAGCGGGGGGACTAATCGTTACGAGCAGTACTTC. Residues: CASSLSGGTNRYEQYF.

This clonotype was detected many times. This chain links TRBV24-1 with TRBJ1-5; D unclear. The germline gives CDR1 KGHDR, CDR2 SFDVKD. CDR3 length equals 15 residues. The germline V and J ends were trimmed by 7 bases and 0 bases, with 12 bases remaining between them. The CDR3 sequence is CATSDGSYSNQPQHF. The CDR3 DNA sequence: TGTGCCACCAGCGACGGGTCATATAGCAATCAGCCCCAGCATTTT.

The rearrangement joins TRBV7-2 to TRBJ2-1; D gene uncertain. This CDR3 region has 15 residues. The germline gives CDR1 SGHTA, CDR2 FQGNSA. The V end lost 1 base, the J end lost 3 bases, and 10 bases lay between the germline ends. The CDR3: CASSLDHGYYNEQFF. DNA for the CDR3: TGTGCCAGCAGCTTAGATCACGGATACTACAATGAGCAGTTCTTC.

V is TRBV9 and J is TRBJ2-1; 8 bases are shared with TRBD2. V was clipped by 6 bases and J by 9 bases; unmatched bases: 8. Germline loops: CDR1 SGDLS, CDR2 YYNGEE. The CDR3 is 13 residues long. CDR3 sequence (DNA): TGTGCCAGCAACAAGCGGGAGCTGAGTGAGCAGTTCTTC. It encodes CASNKRELSEQFF.

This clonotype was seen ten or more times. The CDR3 region has the DNA TGTGCCAGCTCCCCCTTGACGGGAGAGCAGTACTTC. It translates to CASSPLTGEQYF. The chain combines TRBV28 with TRBJ2-7, with D tentatively TRBD2 (5 bases). CDR1 is MDHEN, CDR2 SYDVKM, per germline. This CDR3 spans 12 amino acids. V lost 8 bases and J lost 7, with 15 bases in between.

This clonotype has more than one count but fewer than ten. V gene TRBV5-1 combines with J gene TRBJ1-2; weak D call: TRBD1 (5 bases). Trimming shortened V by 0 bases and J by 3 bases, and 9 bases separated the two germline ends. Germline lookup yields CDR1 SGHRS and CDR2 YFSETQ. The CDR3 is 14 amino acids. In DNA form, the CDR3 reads TGCGCCAGCAGCTTGGGCGACAGCTACTATGGCTACACCTTC. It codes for CASSLGDSYYGYTF.

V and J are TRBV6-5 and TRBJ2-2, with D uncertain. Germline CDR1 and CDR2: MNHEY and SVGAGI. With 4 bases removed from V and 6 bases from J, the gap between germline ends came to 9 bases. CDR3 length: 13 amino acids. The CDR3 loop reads CASSSVGAGELFF. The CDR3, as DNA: TGTGCCAGCAGTTCCGTTGGGGCCGGGGAGCTGTTTTTT.

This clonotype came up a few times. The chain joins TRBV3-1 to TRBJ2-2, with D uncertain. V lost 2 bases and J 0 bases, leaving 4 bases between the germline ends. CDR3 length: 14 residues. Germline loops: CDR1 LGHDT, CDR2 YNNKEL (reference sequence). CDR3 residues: CASSQLTNTGELFF. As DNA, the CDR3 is TGTGCCAGCAGCCAATTGACGAACACCGGGGAGCTGTTTTTT.

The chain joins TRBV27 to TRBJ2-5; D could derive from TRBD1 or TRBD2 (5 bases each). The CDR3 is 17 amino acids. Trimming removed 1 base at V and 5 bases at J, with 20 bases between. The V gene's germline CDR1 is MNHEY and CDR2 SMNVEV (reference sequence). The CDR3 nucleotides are TGTGCCAGCAGTTTATTTCCGGGGCGGGTAGGGGCGGAGACCCAGTACTTC. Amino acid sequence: CASSLFPGRVGAETQYF.

CDR3 protein: CASSWNWAAGEKLFF. DNA of the CDR3: TGTGCCAGCAGCTGGAATTGGGCCGCGGGAGAAAAACTGTTTTTT. V usage is TRBV5-6 and J usage is TRBJ1-4; D is unresolved. This CDR3 has 15 amino acids. The V end lost 3 bases, the J end lost 8 bases, and 17 bases lay between the germline ends. Germline CDR1 SGHDT, CDR2 YYEEEE.

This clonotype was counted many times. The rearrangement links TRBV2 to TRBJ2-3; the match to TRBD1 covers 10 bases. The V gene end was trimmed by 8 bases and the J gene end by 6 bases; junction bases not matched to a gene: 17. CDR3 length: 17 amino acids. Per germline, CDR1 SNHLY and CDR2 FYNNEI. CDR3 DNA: TGTGCCAGCTACCTAACTTTGGGACAGGGGAGCAGGGATACGCAGTATTTT. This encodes CASYLTLGQGSRDTQYF.

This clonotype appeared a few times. The CDR3 protein is CASSSYSGRYEQFF. CDR3 nucleotide sequence: TGTGCCAGCAGCTCATATAGCGGGAGGTATGAGCAGTTCTTC. The chain recombines TRBV7-2 with TRBJ2-1; 10 nucleotides align to TRBD2. CDR3 length: 14 residues. Per germline, CDR1 SGHTA and CDR2 FQGNSA. The trim removed 4 bases at V and 8 bases at J, leaving 5 bases unmatched.

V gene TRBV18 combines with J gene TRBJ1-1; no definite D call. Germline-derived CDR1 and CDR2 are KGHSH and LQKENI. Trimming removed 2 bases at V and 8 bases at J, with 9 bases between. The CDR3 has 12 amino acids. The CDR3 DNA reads TGTGCCAGCTCACCAGGACTGGGGGAAGCTTTCTTT. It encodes CASSPGLGEAFF.

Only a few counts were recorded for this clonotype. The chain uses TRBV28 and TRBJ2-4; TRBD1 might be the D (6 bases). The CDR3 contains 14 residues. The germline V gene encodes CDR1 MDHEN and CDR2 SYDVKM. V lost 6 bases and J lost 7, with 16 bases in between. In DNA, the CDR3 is TGTGCCAGCAGAGTAGGACAGCACTTGAACATTCAGTACTTC. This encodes CASRVGQHLNIQYF. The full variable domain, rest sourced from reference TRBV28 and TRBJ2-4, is DVKVTQSSRYLVKRTGEKVFLECVQDMDHENMFWYRQDPGLGLRLIYFSYDVKMKEKGDIPEGYSVSREKKERFSLILESASTNQTSMYLCASRVGQHLNIQYFGAGTRLSVL.

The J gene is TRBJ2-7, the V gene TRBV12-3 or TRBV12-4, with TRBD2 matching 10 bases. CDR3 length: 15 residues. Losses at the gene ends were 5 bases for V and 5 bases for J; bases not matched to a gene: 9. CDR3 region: CASSQASGRINEQYF. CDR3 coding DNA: TGTGCCAGCAGTCAGGCTAGCGGGAGAATCAACGAGCAGTACTTC.